Below, one T cell receptor beta chain is given with its context. This specimen comes from a study of early T cells in non-severe SARS-CoV-2 infection. Overall study context: With bulk RNA from unsorted whole blood as input, sequencing yielded unpaired chains.

TCRdb called the 5' RACE reads again in MiXCR, with one record for every CDR3 protein. The table has some 59,000 distinct CDR3 sequences, around 9% seen once. This CDR3 contains 15 residues. V lost 6 bases, J lost 4 bases, and 19 bases lay in between. CDR1 MNHNS and CDR2 SASEGT come from the germline V gene. The V and J genes are TRBV6-1 and TRBJ2-7; the D gene could be TRBD1 or TRBD2 (5 bases each). The specimen sequenced was whole blood. This TCR derives from an adult who was a healthcare worker with PCR-confirmed SARS-CoV-2 infection or an uninfected control (not recorded which). The CDR3 coding sequence is TGTGCCAGCAGCGAGGACGGGACCGCCTTTTACGAGCAGTACTTC. As protein: CASSEDGTAFYEQYF.